Listed here are 30 T cell receptor beta chains from one sample, sequenced in a study of blood T cell repertoires in COVID-19. Sequencing was performed with immunoSEQ multiplex PCR; in TCRdb, only in-frame clones are kept and a portion is missing. The table shows around 100,000 clones, with around 85% occurring only once. Sample: peripheral blood. The receptors were sampled from a human donor in a cohort sampled during active COVID-19.

The chain carries TRBV9 and TRBJ2-6; D unclear. This CDR3 contains 17 residues. The V and J ends lost 0 bases and 0 bases respectively, with 10 bases between them. Germline CDR1 is SGDLS and CDR2 is YYNGEE. CDR3 coding DNA: TGTGCCAGCAGCGTAGCTACTGTGTACTCTGGGGCCAACGTCCTGACTTTC. Protein sequence: CASSVATVYSGANVLTF.

The rearrangement links TRBV6-2 or TRBV6-3 to TRBJ1-3; maybe TRBD1 (6 bases). Trimming shortened V by 5 bases and J by 0 bases, and 11 bases separated the two germline ends. The germline gives CDR1 MNHEY, CDR2 SVGEGT. The CDR3 extends over 15 amino acids. The CDR3 coding sequence is TGTGCCAGCAGTGTGACAGGATTCTCTGGAAACACCATATATTTT. Protein: CASSVTGFSGNTIYF.

This chain joins TRBV6-5 and TRBJ1-2; 7 bases align to TRBD1. Trimming cost V 6 bases and J 6 bases; bases outside gene matches: 4. Germline CDR1 reads MNHEY; CDR2 reads SVGAGI. CDR3 size: 12 residues. The CDR3 spells CASRPQGHGYTF. CDR3 sequence (DNA): TGTGCCAGCAGACCACAGGGGCATGGCTACACCTTC.

V usage is TRBV9 and J usage is TRBJ2-5; D is perhaps TRBD1 (6 bases). Germline assignment: CDR1 SGDLS and CDR2 YYNGEE. The V gene lost 2 bases and the J gene lost 2 bases, with 19 bases spanning the gap. The CDR3 extends over 17 amino acids. The DNA for the CDR3 is TGTGCCAGCAGCGTTGGGGCCCACAGGGCATTACAAGAGACCCAGTACTTC. Encoded protein: CASSVGAHRALQETQYF.

This sequence joins TRBV5-6 and TRBJ2-7, with a possible D match to TRBD2 (6 bases). Trimming stripped 7 bases from V and 4 bases from J, with 12 bases between. The CDR3 is 12 amino acids. Germline lookup yields CDR1 SGHDT and CDR2 YYEEEE. The CDR3 bases are TGTGCCAGCGACCTGGGAGGTTACGAGCAGTACTTC. Its translation: CASDLGGYEQYF. Full variable domain (rest looked up from reference TRBV5-6 and TRBJ2-7): DAGVTQSPTHLIKTRGQQVTLRCSPKSGHDTVSWYQQALGQGPQFIFQYYEEEERQRGNFPDRFSGHQFPNYSSELNVNALLLGDSALYLCASDLGGYEQYFGPGTRLTVT.

This chain links TRBV7-2 with TRBJ2-7; 10 bases match TRBD2. With 5 bases clipped from V and 3 bases from J, the junction kept 7 bases outside the gene matches. Germline CDR1 reads SGHTA; CDR2 reads FQGNSA. This CDR3 comprises 15 residues. The CDR3 sequence is CASSAQRGGVYEQYF. The CDR3 DNA reads as TGTGCCAGCAGCGCACAGCGGGGGGGCGTCTACGAGCAGTACTTC.

V usage is TRBV19 and J usage is TRBJ1-5; TRBD1 matches at 7 bases. The junction had 2 bases not matched to a gene; V was cut back by 3 bases and J by 0 bases. This CDR3 is built from 15 residues. From germline, CDR1 is LNHDA and CDR2 SQIVND (reference sequence). For the CDR3, the DNA is TGTGCCAGTAGTATCAGGGGGTTTAGCAATCAGCCCCAGCATTTT. Its protein product is CASSIRGFSNQPQHF.

This chain uses TRBV30 with TRBJ2-3; the match to TRBD2 covers 8 bases. The germline CDR1 and CDR2 sequences are GTSNPN and SVGIG (reference sequence). After removal of 3 bases from V and 5 bases from J, the junction contained 7 bases not matched to a gene. The CDR3 totals 14 residues. The CDR3 sequence: CAWRMLGLGDTQYF. DNA for the CDR3: TGTGCCTGGAGGATGTTGGGACTAGGAGATACGCAGTATTTT.

CDR3 sequence reads: CASRPTTGGGQRNNQPQHF. The DNA for the CDR3 is TGTGCCAGTAGACCAACAACCGGGGGGGGGCAAAGGAACAATCAGCCCCAGCATTTT. The V and J genes are TRBV19 and TRBJ1-5, with D perhaps TRBD1 (6 bases). The germline gives CDR1 LNHDA, CDR2 SQIVND (reference sequence). V lost 6 bases and J lost 3, with 27 bases in between. The CDR3 consists of 19 residues.

The rearrangement joins TRBV7-2 to TRBJ1-4, with a possible D match to TRBD1 (5 bases). Germline CDR1 SGHTA, CDR2 FQGNSA. The CDR3 length is 15 residues. V lost 5 bases to trimming and J lost 8 bases, with 18 bases between them. This CDR3 is CASSPTGRVEEKLFF. The CDR3 bases are TGTGCCAGCAGCCCCACGGGCAGGGTCGAGGAAAAACTGTTTTTT. The full variable domain, its missing parts supplied by reference TRBV7-2 and TRBJ1-4, is GAGVSQSPSNKVTEKGKDVELRCDPISGHTALYWYRQSLGQGLEFLIYFQGNSAPDKSGLPSDRFSAERTGGSVSTLTIQRTQQEDSAVYLCASSPTGRVEEKLFFGSGTQLSVL.

The rearrangement links TRBV5-1 to TRBJ1-1, with TRBD1 as a possible D gene (6 bases). Germline values: CDR1 SGHRS, CDR2 YFSETQ. The CDR3 covers 13 residues. V lost 4 bases, J lost 11 bases, and 18 bases lay in between. CDR3 sequence reads: CASSLDSTGFAFF. In nucleotides, the CDR3 is TGCGCCAGCAGCCTGGACAGCACAGGGTTTGCTTTCTTT. Full variable domain (remainder filled in from reference TRBV5-1 and TRBJ1-1): KAGVTQTPRYLIKTRGQQVTLSCSPISGHRSVSWYQQTPGQGLQFLFEYFSETQRNKGNFPGRFSGRQFSNSRSEMNVSTLELGDSALYLCASSLDSTGFAFFGQGTRLTVV.

The gene calls are TRBV11-2 and TRBJ1-1; 7 bases are shared with TRBD1. The CDR3 is made up of 14 amino acids. V lost 2 bases to trimming and J lost 4 bases; unmatched junction nucleotides: 4. Germline values: CDR1 SGHAT, CDR2 FQNNGV. The CDR3 region is CASSLLNRGTEAFF. The DNA for the CDR3 is TGTGCCAGCAGCTTACTGAACAGGGGCACTGAAGCTTTCTTT. The full variable domain, completed using reference TRBV11-2 and TRBJ1-1, is EAGVAQSPRYKIIEKRQSVAFWCNPISGHATLYWYQQILGQGPKLLIQFQNNGVVDDSQLPKDRFSAERLKGVDSTLKIQPAKLEDSAVYLCASSLLNRGTEAFFGQGTRLTVV.

This chain joins TRBV2 and TRBJ2-1; 10 nucleotides agree with TRBD2. Germline V lookup: CDR1 SNHLY, CDR2 FYNNEI. The CDR3 runs to 12 residues. Unmatched junction bases numbered 4, after V lost 9 bases and J lost 8 bases. CDR3 coding DNA: TGTGCCAGTAGGGGACTAGCGTATGAGCAGTTCTTC. Its protein product is CASRGLAYEQFF. Looking up the rest from reference TRBV2 and TRBJ2-1 gives the full variable domain: EPEVTQTPSHQVTQMGQEVILRCVPISNHLYFYWYRQILGQKVEFLVSFYNNEISEKSEIFDDQFSVERPDGSNFTLKIRSTKLEDSAMYFCASRGLAYEQFFGPGTRLTVL.

J is TRBJ2-3 and V is TRBV2, with TRBD2 matching over 12 bases. V dropped 6 bases and J dropped 6; count of bases not matched to a gene: 10. The CDR3 has 16 amino acids. Germline V gene data show CDR1 as SNHLY and CDR2 as FYNNEI. This chain's CDR3 is CASSDRTSGEGDTQYF. In DNA form, the CDR3 reads TGTGCCAGCAGCGACAGGACTAGCGGGGAGGGGGATACGCAGTATTTT.

J is TRBJ1-3 and V is TRBV18; 8 bases align to TRBD1. The CDR3 runs to 18 residues. Looked up from germline, CDR1 is KGHSH and CDR2 is LQKENI. Trimming cost V 3 bases and J 1 base; bases outside gene matches: 11. CDR3 DNA sequence: TGTGCCAGCTCACCCCTAACCCGGACAGGGCCTTCTGGAAACACCATATATTTT. It yields the protein CASSPLTRTGPSGNTIYF. The whole variable domain, filled in from reference TRBV18 and TRBJ1-3, reads NAGVMQNPRHLVRRRGQEARLRCSPMKGHSHVYWYRQLPEEGLKFMVYLQKENIIDESGMPKERFSAEFPKEGPSILRIQQVVRGDSAAYFCASSPLTRTGPSGNTIYFGEGSWLTVV.

The V gene is TRBV3-1 (or the pseudogene TRBV3-2), the J gene TRBJ1-2; D might be TRBD1 (6 bases). Germline loops: CDR1 LGHDT, CDR2 YNNKEL (reference sequence). Between the trimmed V and J ends, which lost 8 bases and 8 bases, there was a span of 18 bases. The CDR3 is 13 amino acids. As DNA, the CDR3 is TGTGCCAGCCAATCATCAGGGGTACCCGGCTACACCTTC. Its protein product is CASQSSGVPGYTF.

V gene TRBV15 combines with J gene TRBJ1-2; D might be TRBD1 (6 bases). The V and J ends lost 4 bases and 7 bases respectively, with 22 bases between them. CDR1 LNHNV and CDR2 YYDKDF come from the germline V gene (reference sequence). CDR3 length equals 16 residues. The CDR3: CATSMRGTTMRVGYTF. The CDR3 DNA reads TGTGCCACCAGCATGAGAGGGACAACGATGCGAGTTGGCTACACCTTC.

This sequence joins TRBV7-2 and TRBJ1-3; 7 bases are shared with TRBD1. Germline CDR1 reads SGHTA; CDR2 reads FQGNSA. V was pared by 5 bases and J by 0 bases, with 7 bases of the junction left unmatched. The CDR3 sequence is 16 residues long. The CDR3 is CASSPETGLSGNTIYF. The CDR3 nucleotides are TGTGCCAGCAGCCCCGAGACAGGGCTCTCTGGAAACACCATATATTTT.

CDR3 DNA: TGTGCCAGCATAACGGGGGGAAGTGGCAATCAGCCCCAGCATTTT. Its protein product is CASITGGSGNQPQHF. The genes are TRBV6-6 and TRBJ1-5; weak D call: TRBD1 (5 bases). The CDR3 extends over 15 amino acids. Germline CDR1 reads MNHNY; CDR2 reads SVGAGI (reference sequence). The ends were cut back, 7 bases at V and 2 bases at J, with 15 bases in the middle.

The genes are TRBV20-1 and TRBJ1-3; D gene ambiguous. The CDR3 spans 11 residues. V was trimmed by 6 bases and J by 4 bases, leaving 7 bases between them. CDR1 is DFQATT and CDR2 is SNEGSKA in the germline V gene (reference sequence). In DNA, the CDR3 is TGCAGTGCAGTGGGCGGAAACACCATATATTTT. Its translation: CSAVGGNTIYF.

This chain uses TRBV15 with TRBJ2-7; D gene unclear. The CDR3 covers 13 residues. The germline V and J ends were trimmed by 0 bases and 2 bases, with 5 bases remaining between them. Germline V lookup: CDR1 LNHNV, CDR2 YYDKDF (reference sequence). The CDR3 nucleotides are TGTGCCACCAGCAGAGAGGCAGCCTACGAGCAGTACTTC. Translation gives CATSREAAYEQYF.

The chain uses TRBV11-2 and TRBJ1-1, with TRBD1 identical over 8 bases. The CDR3 loop spans 12 amino acids. Germline V gives CDR1 SGHAT, CDR2 FQNNGV. V gave up 5 bases and J gave up 9 bases; unmatched junction bases: 5. This CDR3 reads CASSLGQGKAFF. DNA for the CDR3: TGTGCCAGCAGCCTCGGACAGGGAAAAGCTTTCTTT.

The V and J genes are TRBV5-1 and TRBJ2-5; perhaps TRBD2 as D (6 bases). The CDR3 contains 14 residues. Germline V gives CDR1 SGHRS, CDR2 YFSETQ. Trimming stripped 6 bases from V and 0 bases from J, with 12 bases between. The CDR3 coding sequence is TGCGCCAGCACCCGGACTAACTACCAAGAGACCCAGTACTTC. Translation gives CASTRTNYQETQYF.

The chain recombines TRBV5-5 with TRBJ2-2, with 13 bases aligning to TRBD2. The CDR3 covers 17 residues. CDR1 is SGHKS, CDR2 YYEKEE, per germline (reference sequence). V was pared by 2 bases and J by 7 bases, with 8 bases of the junction left unmatched. DNA for the CDR3: TGTGCCAGCAGCTTCCCTCTAGGGACTAGCGGGGACGGGGAGCTGTTTTTT. Its translation is CASSFPLGTSGDGELFF.

The chain is built from TRBV11-2 and TRBJ2-3; 12 nucleotides line up with TRBD2. Germline values: CDR1 SGHAT, CDR2 FQNNGV. The CDR3 consists of 18 residues. The V gene end was trimmed by 0 bases and the J gene end by 6 bases; junction bases not matched to a gene: 10. CDR3 coding DNA: TGTGCCAGCAGCTTAGAGCCCCTAGCGGGGGGGCCCAGGGATACGCAGTATTTT. Translation: CASSLEPLAGGPRDTQYF. The variable domain in full, with the rest retrieved from reference TRBV11-2 and TRBJ2-3, is EAGVAQSPRYKIIEKRQSVAFWCNPISGHATLYWYQQILGQGPKLLIQFQNNGVVDDSQLPKDRFSAERLKGVDSTLKIQPAKLEDSAVYLCASSLEPLAGGPRDTQYFGPGTRLTVL.

V usage is TRBV7-6 and J usage is TRBJ2-3; 9 nucleotides match TRBD2. The V and J ends lost 5 bases and 1 base, in that order; junction bases with no gene match: 4. Germline loops: CDR1 SGHVS, CDR2 FNYEAQ. The CDR3 consists of 15 residues. This CDR3 is CASSVLAGRTDTQYF. The CDR3 DNA follows: TGTGCCAGCAGCGTCCTAGCGGGGCGCACAGATACGCAGTATTTT.

The chain combines TRBV6-2 or TRBV6-3 with TRBJ2-3; 8 nucleotides align to TRBD1. J lost 3 bases, V lost 6 bases, and 14 bases had no gene match. The CDR3 has 17 residues. Looked up from germline, CDR1 is MNHEY and CDR2 is SVGEGT. The CDR3 DNA follows: TGTGCCAGCAGCCCTCTCAGGGGGCTAGGTTGGACAGATACGCAGTATTTT. It specifies CASSPLRGLGWTDTQYF.

The chain has TRBV5-1 and TRBJ2-1; 9 bases match TRBD2. The V gene's germline CDR1 is SGHRS and CDR2 YFSETQ. The CDR3 contains 16 residues. V trimming: 0 bases; J trimming: 4 bases; junction bases outside the gene matches: 5. The CDR3, as DNA: TGCGCCAGCAGCTTGGAAGGCGGGAGGGCGTACAATGAGCAGTTCTTC. This encodes CASSLEGGRAYNEQFF.

J is TRBJ2-3 and V is TRBV7-9; tentatively, D is TRBD2 (7 bases). The CDR3 is made up of 12 amino acids. Germline V gene data show CDR1 as SEHNR and CDR2 as FQNEAQ (reference sequence). Trimming took 8 bases from V and 5 from J, leaving 11 bases between them. The CDR3 sequence: CASRRGGDTQYF. For the CDR3, the DNA is TGTGCCAGCCGGAGGGGGGGAGATACGCAGTATTTT.

The rearrangement links TRBV10-3 to TRBJ2-7; D gene ambiguous. The CDR3 has 13 residues. V lost 7 bases, J lost 0 bases, and 10 bases lay in between. Germline CDR1 and CDR2: ENHRY and SYGVKD. CDR3 sequence: CAIKPDNSYEQYF. DNA for the CDR3: TGTGCCATCAAACCAGACAACTCCTACGAGCAGTACTTC.